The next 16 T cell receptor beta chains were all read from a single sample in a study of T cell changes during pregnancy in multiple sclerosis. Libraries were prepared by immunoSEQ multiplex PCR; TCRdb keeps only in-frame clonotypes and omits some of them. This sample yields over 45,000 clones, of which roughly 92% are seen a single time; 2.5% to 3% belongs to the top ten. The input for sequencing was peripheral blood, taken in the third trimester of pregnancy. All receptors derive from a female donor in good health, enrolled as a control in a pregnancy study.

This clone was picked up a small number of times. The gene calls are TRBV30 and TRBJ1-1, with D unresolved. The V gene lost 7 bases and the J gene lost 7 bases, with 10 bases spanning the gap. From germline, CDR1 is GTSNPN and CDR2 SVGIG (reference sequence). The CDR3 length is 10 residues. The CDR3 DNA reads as TGTGCCTCATGGTTCGGTGAAGCTTTCTTT. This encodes CASWFGEAFF.

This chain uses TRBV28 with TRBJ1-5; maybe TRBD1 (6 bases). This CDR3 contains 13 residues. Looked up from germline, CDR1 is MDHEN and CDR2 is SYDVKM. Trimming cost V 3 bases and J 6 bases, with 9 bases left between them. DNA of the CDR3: TGTGCCAGCAGTTTTACAGGGTCTCAGCCCCAGCATTTT. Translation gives CASSFTGSQPQHF.

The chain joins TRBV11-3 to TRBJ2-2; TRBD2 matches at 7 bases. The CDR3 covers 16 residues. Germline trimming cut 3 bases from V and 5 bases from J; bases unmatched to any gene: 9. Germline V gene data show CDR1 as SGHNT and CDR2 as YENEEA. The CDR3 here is CASSFGEGRSTGELFF. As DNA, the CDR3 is TGTGCCAGCAGCTTTGGGGAGGGGCGAAGTACCGGGGAGCTGTTTTTT.

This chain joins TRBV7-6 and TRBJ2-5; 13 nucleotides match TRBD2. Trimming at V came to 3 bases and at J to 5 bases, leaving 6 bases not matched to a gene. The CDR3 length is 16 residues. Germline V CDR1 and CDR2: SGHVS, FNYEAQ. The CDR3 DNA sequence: TGTGCCAGCAGCTTGGGGACTAGCGGGGAGGTGGAGACCCAGTACTTC. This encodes CASSLGTSGEVETQYF.

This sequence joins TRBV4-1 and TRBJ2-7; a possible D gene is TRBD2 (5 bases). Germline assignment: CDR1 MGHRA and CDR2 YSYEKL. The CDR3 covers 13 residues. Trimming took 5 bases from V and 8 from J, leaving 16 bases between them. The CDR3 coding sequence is TGCGCCAGCAGCTTACGCGTGAGGGAGAAGCAGTACTTC. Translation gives CASSLRVREKQYF.

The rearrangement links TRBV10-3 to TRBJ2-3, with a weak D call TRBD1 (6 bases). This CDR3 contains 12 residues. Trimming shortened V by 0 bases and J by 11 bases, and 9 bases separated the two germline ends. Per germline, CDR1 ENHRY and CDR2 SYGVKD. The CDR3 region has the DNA TGTGCCATCAGTGAGTCTTCGGGACAGCAGTATTTT. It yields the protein CAISESSGQQYF.

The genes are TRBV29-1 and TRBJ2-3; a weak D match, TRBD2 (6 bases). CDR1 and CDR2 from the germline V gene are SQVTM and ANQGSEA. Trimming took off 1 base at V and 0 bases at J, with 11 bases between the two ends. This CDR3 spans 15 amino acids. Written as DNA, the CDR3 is TGCAGCGTTGAAGTACTAGGGACTAGCACAGATACGCAGTATTTT. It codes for CSVEVLGTSTDTQYF.

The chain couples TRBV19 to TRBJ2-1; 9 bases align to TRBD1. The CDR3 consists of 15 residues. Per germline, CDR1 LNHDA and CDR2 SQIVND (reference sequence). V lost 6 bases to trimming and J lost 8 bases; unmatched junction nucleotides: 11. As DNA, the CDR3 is TGTGCCAGTAGGGACAGGGGAAGTTTTCTCGATGAGCAGTTCTTC. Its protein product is CASRDRGSFLDEQFF.

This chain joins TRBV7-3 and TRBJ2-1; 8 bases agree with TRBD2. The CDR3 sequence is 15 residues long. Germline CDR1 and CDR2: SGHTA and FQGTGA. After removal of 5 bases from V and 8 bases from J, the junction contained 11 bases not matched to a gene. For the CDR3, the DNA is TGTGCCAGCAGCCCCAAGTGGCGGGAGGTAGATGAGCAGTTCTTC. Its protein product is CASSPKWREVDEQFF.

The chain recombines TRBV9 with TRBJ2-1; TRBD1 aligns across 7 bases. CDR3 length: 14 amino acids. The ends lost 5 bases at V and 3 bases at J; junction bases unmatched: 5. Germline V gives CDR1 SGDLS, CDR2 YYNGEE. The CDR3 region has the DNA TGTGCCAGCAGTCCCGGGACAGTCTACAATGAGCAGTTCTTC. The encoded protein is CASSPGTVYNEQFF.

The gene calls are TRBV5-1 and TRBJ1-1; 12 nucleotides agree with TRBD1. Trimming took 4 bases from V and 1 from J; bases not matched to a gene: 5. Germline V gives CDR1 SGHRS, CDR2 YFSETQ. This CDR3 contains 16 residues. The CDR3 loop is CASSVGTGGANTEAFF. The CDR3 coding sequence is TGCGCCAGCAGCGTTGGGACAGGGGGCGCGAACACTGAAGCTTTCTTT.

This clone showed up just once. CDR3 residues: CASSPTYRDETQYF. In nucleotides, the CDR3 is TGTGCCAGCAGCCCCACCTACAGGGACGAGACCCAGTACTTC. This rearrangement joins TRBV11-3 to TRBJ2-5, with TRBD1 as a possible D gene (6 bases). The CDR3 runs to 14 residues. Germline V gives CDR1 SGHNT, CDR2 YENEEA. The germline V and J ends were trimmed by 5 bases and 5 bases, with 15 bases remaining between them.

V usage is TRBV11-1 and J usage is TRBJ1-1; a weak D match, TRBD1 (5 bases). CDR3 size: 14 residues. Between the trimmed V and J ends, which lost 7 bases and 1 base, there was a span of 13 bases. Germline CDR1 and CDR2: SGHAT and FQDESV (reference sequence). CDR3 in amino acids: CASKSRQRNTEAFF. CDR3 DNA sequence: TGTGCCAGCAAGAGTAGACAGAGGAACACTGAAGCTTTCTTT.

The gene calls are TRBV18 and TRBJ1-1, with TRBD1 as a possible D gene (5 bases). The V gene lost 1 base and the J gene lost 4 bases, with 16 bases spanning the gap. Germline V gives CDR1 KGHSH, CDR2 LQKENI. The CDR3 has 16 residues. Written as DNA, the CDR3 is TGTGCCAGCTCACCACGCAGGGATGAAGGATCCACTGAAGCTTTCTTT. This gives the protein CASSPRRDEGSTEAFF.

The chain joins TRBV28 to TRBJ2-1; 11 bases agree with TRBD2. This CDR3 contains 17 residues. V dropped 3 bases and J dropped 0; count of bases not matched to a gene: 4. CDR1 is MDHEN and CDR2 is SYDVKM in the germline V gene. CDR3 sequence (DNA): TGTGCCAGCAGTTTTAGACTAGCGGGATACTCCTACAATGAGCAGTTCTTC. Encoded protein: CASSFRLAGYSYNEQFF.

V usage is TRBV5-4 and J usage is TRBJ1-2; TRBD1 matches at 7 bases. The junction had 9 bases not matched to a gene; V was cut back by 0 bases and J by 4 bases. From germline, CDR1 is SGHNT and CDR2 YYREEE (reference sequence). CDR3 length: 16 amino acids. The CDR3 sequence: CASSLDPRQGIYGYTF. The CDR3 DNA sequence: TGTGCCAGCAGCTTGGACCCTAGACAGGGAATCTATGGCTACACCTTC.